The clone carrying this T cell receptor beta chain has at least ten counts. This library used around 400 ng RNA and molecular barcoded adaptors spanning alpha/delta and beta/gamma chains. Via MiXCR, TCRdb re-called the reads, giving one row per CDR3 protein. The sample yields some 48,000 distinct CDR3 sequences, around 19% seen once. The data were obtained in a study of read filtering for tumor transcriptome and immune sequencing. Germline V gene sequence: CDR1 SGHKS, CDR2 YYEKEE (reference sequence). The CDR3 extends over 14 amino acids. V was pared by 4 bases and J by 8 bases, with 15 bases between.

This clonotype originated in a donor aged 40 or older with multiple myeloma. The chain links TRBV5-5 to TRBJ2-2; D is undetermined. The sample comprised a population of CD138-negative cells sorted from bone marrow. CDR3 coding DNA: TGTGCCAGCAGCCGCGACCACGCGGCTGGGGAGCTGTTTTTT. Translating gives CASSRDHAAGELFF. Together with reference TRBV5-5 and TRBJ2-2, the CDR3 gives the full variable domain: DAGVTQSPTHLIKTRGQQVTLRCSPISGHKSVSWYQQVLGQGPQFIFQYYEKEERGRGNFPDRFSARQFPNYSSELNVNALLLGDSALYLCASSRDHAAGELFFGEGSRLTVL.